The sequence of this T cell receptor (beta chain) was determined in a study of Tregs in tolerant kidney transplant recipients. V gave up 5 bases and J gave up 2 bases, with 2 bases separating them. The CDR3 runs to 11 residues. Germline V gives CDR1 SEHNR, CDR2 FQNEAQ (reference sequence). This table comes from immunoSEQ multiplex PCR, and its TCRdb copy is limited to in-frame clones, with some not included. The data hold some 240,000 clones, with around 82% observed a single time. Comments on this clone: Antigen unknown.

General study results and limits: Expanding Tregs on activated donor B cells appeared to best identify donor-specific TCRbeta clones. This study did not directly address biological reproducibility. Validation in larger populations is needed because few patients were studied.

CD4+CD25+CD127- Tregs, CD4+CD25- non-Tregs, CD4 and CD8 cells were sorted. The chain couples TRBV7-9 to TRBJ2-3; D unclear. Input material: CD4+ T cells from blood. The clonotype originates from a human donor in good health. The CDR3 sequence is CASSNTDTQYF. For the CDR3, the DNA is TGTGCCAGCAGCAACACAGATACGCAGTATTTT.